This TCR beta chain was retrieved from a study of vaccination and CD4 T cells after COVID-19. Study in general: Six men and four women formed the convalescents, two being Hispanic. Subjects got two shots of BNT162b2 or mRNA-1273 vaccine.

Sample treatment: 10-day PBMC culture with coronavirus spike peptide pools or control peptides (ViraFEST assay). During the years 2011-2018, before the COVID-19 pandemic, the unexposed donor's CD4+ T cells were collected. Having spent nine to eleven days in culture, CD4+ T cells were then isolated by negative selection. Where cells permitted, unexposed-donor CD4+ T cells were probed with SARS-CoV-2 S/N and four cold-coronavirus spikes. The assay that was used to sequence DNA from cultured CD4+ T cells was the Oncomine TCR Beta short-read assay. TCRdb analysed the PCR reads with MiXCR anew, one entry per CDR3 protein. The sample consists of roughly 6,600 distinct CDR3 sequences, under 45% of them appearing once. There are a few counts of this clonotype. What it binds is unknown. The TCR comes from a human donor in good health. The sample was CD4+ T cells from blood, cultured in vitro.

The CDR3 DNA reads TGTGCCAGCAGTCCAGGACAGTTGAGTATGCCCCAGCATTTT. Translated, it gives CASSPGQLSMPQHF. The V and J genes are TRBV6-1 and TRBJ1-5, with D tentatively TRBD1 (6 bases). The CDR3 length is 14 residues. V was pared by 5 bases and J by 9 bases, with 17 bases between. Germline CDR1 is MNHNS and CDR2 is SASEGT.